These 16 T cell receptor beta chains share one sample of origin, sequenced in a study of T-cell reconstitution after alpha-beta-depleted transplantation in children. Study-level findings and limits: T-cell numbers and diversity one year post-transplant derived largely from freshly generated T cells.

Unique molecular identifiers were incorporated into the prepared TCRbeta library. In TCRdb, the PCR reads were re-called with MiXCR into one record per CDR3 protein. The sample shows 250,000 to 300,000 distinct CDR3 sequences, about 7.3% of them seen only once. These receptors are not linked to any known antigen. Sequenced material: peripheral blood, taken 360 days after TCRalphabeta/CD19-depleted stem cell transplant. Every receptor here comes from a female patient younger than 10 who had a stem cell transplant for Fanconi anemia, so the T cells may come from the graft donor.

Many counts were recorded for this clonotype. The chain recombines TRBV20-1 with TRBJ1-2; D is undetermined. Germline-derived CDR1 and CDR2 are DFQATT and SNEGSKA (reference sequence). The CDR3 runs to 12 residues. Trimming pared 1 base from V and 4 bases from J, leaving 7 bases between. The CDR3 DNA is TGCAGTGCTAGAGTTGTCGGCTATGGCTACACCTTC. Translating it yields CSARVVGYGYTF.

This clonotype was counted a few times. The chain is built from TRBV6-1 and TRBJ2-5, with 7 positions matching TRBD1. The J segment lost 0 bases and the V segment lost 10 bases, leaving 8 bases of the junction unmatched. Per the germline V gene, CDR1 is MNHNS and CDR2 is SASEGT. The CDR3 extends over 14 amino acids. Written as DNA, the CDR3 is TGTGCCACCGACAGGGAGACCCACCAAGAGACCCAGTACTTC. Its protein product is CATDRETHQETQYF.

This sequence joins TRBV20-1 and TRBJ2-3; D not resolved. V was cut by 6 bases and J by 3 bases, with 7 bases left in between. The germline CDR1 and CDR2 sequences are DFQATT and SNEGSKA (reference sequence). The CDR3 loop spans 11 amino acids. Here the CDR3 DNA reads TGCAGTGCCAGGCCAACAGATACGCAGTATTTT. This encodes CSARPTDTQYF.

This clonotype was observed at least ten times. CDR3: CASSYSDSPYEQYF. As DNA, the CDR3 is TGTGCCAGCAGTTACTCGGATAGCCCCTACGAGCAGTACTTC. The rearrangement joins TRBV6-5 to TRBJ2-7, with D hard to call. CDR1 MNHEY and CDR2 SVGAGI come from the germline V gene. V gave up 0 bases and J gave up 2 bases, with 8 bases separating them. The CDR3 loop spans 14 amino acids.

The chain employs TRBV28 and TRBJ2-3; 10 nucleotides line up with TRBD2. With V trimmed by 3 bases and J by 5 bases, 14 bases remained unmatched. CDR3 size: 18 residues. The germline V gene encodes CDR1 MDHEN and CDR2 SYDVKM. CDR3 residues: CASSLSELAGDLEDTQYF. CDR3 bases: TGTGCCAGCAGTTTGAGCGAGCTAGCGGGAGATCTGGAAGATACGCAGTATTTT. Filled out from reference TRBV28 and TRBJ2-3, the complete variable domain reads DVKVTQSSRYLVKRTGEKVFLECVQDMDHENMFWYRQDPGLGLRLIYFSYDVKMKEKGDIPEGYSVSREKKERFSLILESASTNQTSMYLCASSLSELAGDLEDTQYFGPGTRLTVL.

This clonotype was seen repeatedly, ten times or more. The chain uses TRBV12-3 or TRBV12-4 and TRBJ2-7; 10 bases agree with TRBD2. V was pared by 7 bases and J by 6 bases, with 9 bases of the junction left unmatched. The CDR3 totals 14 residues. CDR3 sequence (DNA): TGTGCCAGCATGAAAGCGGGAGGGCCGCGCGAGCAGTACTTC. It specifies CASMKAGGPREQYF.

The chain recombines TRBV7-6 with TRBJ2-7, with D maybe TRBD2 (6 bases). The CDR3 consists of 15 residues. V was pared by 6 bases and J by 2 bases, with 17 bases between. The V gene's germline CDR1 is SGHVS and CDR2 FNYEAQ. The CDR3 loop reads CASSPSGTPAYEQYF. The CDR3 coding sequence is TGTGCCAGCAGTCCTTCCGGGACTCCGGCCTACGAGCAGTACTTC.

The table lists this clonotype with many counts. This chain connects TRBV10-3 to TRBJ1-1; D is undetermined. Germline V gives CDR1 ENHRY, CDR2 SYGVKD. The CDR3 totals 14 residues. V was shortened by 4 bases and J by 4 bases, with 13 bases between the two germline ends. The CDR3 loop reads CAISGSARVTEAFF. CDR3 coding DNA: TGTGCCATCAGTGGGTCAGCGCGGGTCACTGAAGCTTTCTTT.

This clonotype was seen at least ten times. The J gene is TRBJ2-5, the V gene TRBV10-3; D gene unclear. The germline CDR1 and CDR2 sequences are ENHRY and SYGVKD. Trimming cost V 0 bases and J 3 bases, with 5 bases left between them. This CDR3 is built from 13 residues. In nucleotides, the CDR3 is TGTGCCATCAGTGAGTCCCGAGAAGAGACCCAGTACTTC. Its translation: CAISESREETQYF.

This clonotype is categorized as medium-sized. J is TRBJ1-5 and V is TRBV7-9; 8 positions match TRBD1. Germline V gives CDR1 SEHNR, CDR2 FQNEAQ (reference sequence). Trimming at V came to 4 bases and at J to 5 bases, leaving 4 bases not matched to a gene. This CDR3 region has 14 residues. The CDR3 DNA is TGTGCCAGCAGCTCTACGACAGGGGATCAGCCCCAGCATTTT. Translating it yields CASSSTTGDQPQHF.

This clonotype appeared many times. The chain has TRBV4-3 and TRBJ2-3; 7 bases are shared with TRBD1. V was clipped by 4 bases and J by 3 bases; unmatched bases: 7. Germline V CDR1 and CDR2: LGHNA, YSLEER. This CDR3 is 15 amino acids long. For the CDR3, the DNA is TGCGCCAGCAGCCTTGGGACAGCTCTGACAGATACGCAGTATTTT. Encoded protein: CASSLGTALTDTQYF.

The table lists this clonotype with a few counts. The CDR3 spells CATSPRDNRGDEQFF. The CDR3, as DNA: TGTGCCACCAGCCCCCGGGACAACCGAGGCGATGAGCAGTTCTTC. This chain joins TRBV15 and TRBJ2-1, with D tentatively TRBD1 (6 bases). The CDR3 runs 15 residues. Trimming took off 5 bases at V and 8 bases at J, with 19 bases between the two ends. The germline V gene encodes CDR1 LNHNV and CDR2 YYDKDF (reference sequence).

This clonotype was counted only a few times. The chain employs TRBV4-1 and TRBJ2-1, with 12 bases lining up with TRBD2. The junction had 11 bases not matched to a gene; V was cut back by 1 base and J by 7 bases. Looked up from germline, CDR1 is MGHRA and CDR2 is YSYEKL. CDR3 length: 18 amino acids. The CDR3 region is CASSQVFPSGGARNEQFF. As DNA, the CDR3 is TGCGCCAGCAGCCAAGTATTCCCTAGCGGGGGGGCCCGGAATGAGCAGTTCTTC.

This clonotype was seen a handful of times. The CDR3 is CASSRGLAGELQETQYF. CDR3 sequence (DNA): TGTGCCAGCTCACGGGGACTAGCGGGGGAGCTTCAAGAGACCCAGTACTTC. The chain links TRBV18 to TRBJ2-5; 14 bases fit TRBD2. This CDR3 comprises 17 residues. Germline loops: CDR1 KGHSH, CDR2 LQKENI. V lost 4 bases to trimming and J lost 2 bases; unmatched junction nucleotides: 6.

This clonotype was seen at least ten times. The chain carries TRBV5-1 and TRBJ2-7; 8 nucleotides agree with TRBD1. CDR3 length equals 15 residues. The junction had 10 bases not matched to a gene; V was cut back by 3 bases and J by 5 bases. Germline assignment: CDR1 SGHRS and CDR2 YFSETQ. This CDR3 is CASSSRTGKSHEQYF. CDR3 in DNA: TGCGCCAGCAGCTCCCGGACAGGGAAAAGCCACGAGCAGTACTTC.

Ten or more counts support this clonotype. This sequence joins TRBV29-1 and TRBJ2-1; D gene unclear. Germline CDR1 and CDR2: SQVTM and ANQGSEA. V lost 4 bases, J lost 5 bases, and 12 bases lay in between. The CDR3 is 13 amino acids. The CDR3 DNA is TGCAGCGTTGCTTGGCCAGCAAACAATGAGCAGTTCTTC. Protein: CSVAWPANNEQFF.